This passage covers 5 T cell receptor beta chains from one sample sequenced in a study of OX40 agonist ivuxolimab in advanced cancers. Data came from immunoSEQ multiplex PCR; TCRdb stores just in-frame clones and leaves some out. Among 30,000 to 45,000 clones listed, 88% were seen once. The sample here was CD4+ or CD8+ T cells sorted from blood, taken in a trial of the OX40 agonist ivuxolimab. These receptor sequences come from an adult with an advanced solid tumor such as melanoma, head and neck, liver or kidney cancer.

The genes are TRBV5-1 and TRBJ2-7, with TRBD2 identical over 13 bases. There are 20 residues in the CDR3. The V and J ends lost 2 bases and 3 bases, in that order; junction bases with no gene match: 17. CDR1 is SGHRS, CDR2 YFSETQ, per germline. The CDR3 reads CASSLRLAGGLLSSYYEQYF. CDR3 DNA sequence: TGCGCCAGCAGCTTACGACTAGCGGGAGGTCTCCTCTCGTCTTACTACGAGCAGTACTTC.

This clone is a singleton in its sample. The genes are TRBV7-2 and TRBJ2-3; weak D call: TRBD1 (6 bases). Trimming took off 5 bases at V and 0 bases at J, with 15 bases between the two ends. CDR3 length: 16 residues. Germline-derived CDR1 and CDR2 are SGHTA and FQGNSA. CDR3 in DNA: TGTGCCAGCAGCCATCAGGGTGGGGGCAGCACAGATACGCAGTATTTT. Translating it yields CASSHQGGGSTDTQYF.

V usage is TRBV7-9 and J usage is TRBJ2-1; D is undetermined. Germline CDR1 is SEHNR and CDR2 is FQNEAQ (reference sequence). The CDR3 extends over 14 amino acids. Trimming took 2 bases from V and 4 from J, leaving 9 bases between them. CDR3 sequence reads: CASSLRAAYNEQFF. Here the CDR3 DNA reads TGTGCCAGCAGCTTACGGGCAGCGTACAATGAGCAGTTCTTC.

The chain is built from TRBV9 and TRBJ2-7, with TRBD2 identical over 8 bases. The CDR3 has 14 amino acids. V shed 4 bases, J shed 9 bases, and the junction held 12 bases outside the gene matches. Germline V gene sequence: CDR1 SGDLS, CDR2 YYNGEE. The CDR3 region has the DNA TGTGCCAGCAGCCCCCTCGCGGGGGGAGGGGGGCAGTACTTC. It specifies CASSPLAGGGGQYF.

The V gene is TRBV28, the J gene TRBJ2-7, with TRBD2 identical over 10 bases. Germline loops: CDR1 MDHEN, CDR2 SYDVKM. V trimming: 6 bases; J trimming: 5 bases; junction bases outside the gene matches: 10. The CDR3 extends over 15 amino acids. In nucleotides, the CDR3 is TGTGCCAGCAGCCCTCAGCGGGGGGGCCTCGACGAGCAGTACTTC. This encodes CASSPQRGGLDEQYF.